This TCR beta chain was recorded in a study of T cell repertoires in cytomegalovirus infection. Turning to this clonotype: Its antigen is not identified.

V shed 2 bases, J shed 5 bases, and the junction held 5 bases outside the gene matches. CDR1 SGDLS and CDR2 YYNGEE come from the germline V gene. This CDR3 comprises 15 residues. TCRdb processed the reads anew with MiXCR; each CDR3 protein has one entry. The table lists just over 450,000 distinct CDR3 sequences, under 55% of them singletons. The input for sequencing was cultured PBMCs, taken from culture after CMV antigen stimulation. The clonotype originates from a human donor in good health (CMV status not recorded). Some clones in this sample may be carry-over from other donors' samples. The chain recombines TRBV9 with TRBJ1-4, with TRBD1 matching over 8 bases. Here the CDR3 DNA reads TGTGCCAGCAGCGTGGGGACAGGCCAAAATGAAAAACTGTTTTTT. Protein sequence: CASSVGTGQNEKLFF.